Shown below are 23 T cell receptor beta chains from a single sample sequenced in a study of shared clonotypes between healthy human individuals. CD45RO-negative CD8 cells positively selected for CCR7 made up the naive population, which excluded terminally differentiated effector memory CD45RA+ cells. Clones were read by immunoSEQ multiplex PCR, and TCRdb kept only the in-frame ones, dropping some. The sample contains just over 2,000,000 clones, about 95% of which appear only once. Sequenced sample: naive CD8+ T cells sorted from blood. These receptors were obtained from a man aged 18 to 35 in good health.

This clone was seen only once. The chain has TRBV5-1 and TRBJ2-1; 9 positions agree with TRBD2. J lost 5 bases, V lost 5 bases, and 2 bases had no gene match. Germline assignment: CDR1 SGHRS and CDR2 YFSETQ. This CDR3 is 13 amino acids long. The CDR3: CASRAGGDNEQFF. CDR3 bases: TGCGCCAGCAGGGCGGGAGGGGACAATGAGCAGTTCTTC.

This clone has just one count. The chain couples TRBV27 to TRBJ1-5; TRBD1 matches at 7 bases. V trimming: 7 bases; J trimming: 0 bases; junction bases outside the gene matches: 12. Germline values: CDR1 MNHEY, CDR2 SMNVEV (reference sequence). CDR3 length: 17 residues. For the CDR3, the DNA is TGTGCCAGCACCTTGGAGGGGGCGGCCTATAGCAATCAGCCCCAGCATTTT. It specifies CASTLEGAAYSNQPQHF.

The chain links TRBV19 to TRBJ2-7, with 10 nucleotides matching TRBD2. The CDR3 spans 16 residues. Losses at the gene ends were 0 bases for V and 5 bases for J; bases not matched to a gene: 7. Germline V gene sequence: CDR1 LNHDA, CDR2 SQIVND (reference sequence). The CDR3 reads CASSIDLELAGHEQYF. CDR3 in DNA: TGTGCCAGTAGTATAGATCTGGAACTAGCGGGACACGAGCAGTACTTC.

The chain links TRBV4-1 to TRBJ1-2, with D hard to call. This CDR3 comprises 13 residues. Germline V gene sequence: CDR1 MGHRA, CDR2 YSYEKL. V gave up 2 bases and J gave up 4 bases, with 8 bases separating them. This CDR3 is CASSQIGSYGYTF. The CDR3 DNA reads TGCGCCAGCAGCCAAATCGGATCCTATGGCTACACCTTC.

The sample holds one count of this clone. V usage is TRBV7-9 and J usage is TRBJ1-1; D possibly corresponds to TRBD1 (6 bases). This CDR3 spans 16 amino acids. Germline V gene data show CDR1 as SEHNR and CDR2 as FQNEAQ (reference sequence). The V and J ends lost 5 bases and 0 bases respectively, with 16 bases between them. CDR3 sequence: CASSPWLGGMNTEAFF. CDR3 DNA sequence: TGTGCCAGCAGCCCCTGGTTAGGGGGGATGAACACTGAAGCTTTCTTT.

The chain carries TRBV28 and TRBJ1-5; no firm D call. Germline loops: CDR1 MDHEN, CDR2 SYDVKM. This CDR3 region has 17 residues. Trimming removed 3 bases at V and 1 base at J, with 16 bases between. This CDR3 reads CASSFGPGSSSNQPQHF. The CDR3 region has the DNA TGTGCCAGCAGTTTCGGCCCGGGTTCAAGCAGCAATCAGCCCCAGCATTTT.

J is TRBJ2-5 and V is TRBV7-2; D unresolved. Germline CDR1 SGHTA, CDR2 FQGNSA. V was cut by 6 bases and J by 5 bases, with 16 bases left in between. The CDR3 is made up of 14 amino acids. CDR3 sequence reads: CASRLNGELETQYF. CDR3 sequence (DNA): TGTGCCAGCAGGCTTAACGGAGAGCTGGAGACCCAGTACTTC. Looking up the rest from reference TRBV7-2 and TRBJ2-5 gives the full variable domain: GAGVSQSPSNKVTEKGKDVELRCDPISGHTALYWYRQSLGQGLEFLIYFQGNSAPDKSGLPSDRFSAERTGGSVSTLTIQRTQQEDSAVYLCASRLNGELETQYFGPGTRLLVL.

The rearrangement joins TRBV7-6 to TRBJ2-1; D not certain. The CDR3 extends over 17 amino acids. The germline V and J ends were trimmed by 5 bases and 4 bases, with 21 bases remaining between them. The germline V gene encodes CDR1 SGHVS and CDR2 FNYEAQ. The CDR3 reads CASSRAPPSGVYNEQFF. CDR3 DNA sequence: TGTGCCAGCAGCCGAGCGCCCCCTTCTGGAGTATACAATGAGCAGTTCTTC.

A word on this clone: Other DNA sequences in this sample translate to the same CDR3. The rearrangement uses TRBV7-9 and TRBJ2-7, with TRBD2 identical over 8 bases. The CDR3 runs 15 residues. V shed 5 bases, J shed 1 base, and the junction held 7 bases outside the gene matches. Germline CDR1 and CDR2: SEHNR and FQNEAQ (reference sequence). CDR3 nucleotides: TGTGCCAGCAGCAGTACTAGCGGACGATCCTACGAGCAGTACTTC. As protein: CASSSTSGRSYEQYF.

The rearrangement links TRBV9 to TRBJ1-1; the D is unclear. The CDR3 sequence is 13 residues long. In germline, CDR1 is SGDLS, CDR2 YYNGEE. V was clipped by 4 bases and J by 5 bases, with 12 bases between them. This CDR3 is CASSIWTGTEAFF. The CDR3 nucleotides read TGTGCCAGCAGCATATGGACCGGAACTGAAGCTTTCTTT.

The V call is TRBV11-2, the J call TRBJ2-7; 7 bases map to TRBD1. The CDR3 loop spans 14 amino acids. The germline V gene has CDR1 SGHAT and CDR2 FQNNGV. V dropped 7 bases and J dropped 2; count of bases not matched to a gene: 8. CDR3 DNA sequence: TGTGCCAGCACCCAGGGGGACGGGGCCTACGAGCAGTACTTC. Amino acid sequence: CASTQGDGAYEQYF.

The gene calls are TRBV27 and TRBJ2-7, with 11 nucleotides matching TRBD2. This CDR3 has 18 amino acids. The J segment lost 3 bases and the V segment lost 6 bases, leaving 16 bases of the junction unmatched. The germline CDR1 and CDR2 sequences are MNHEY and SMNVEV (reference sequence). CDR3 DNA sequence: TGTGCCAGCAGCAAATTGGGACTAGCGGTCAAGGATGGCTACGAGCAGTACTTC. This translates into CASSKLGLAVKDGYEQYF.

The chain couples TRBV6-1 to TRBJ1-5; TRBD1 aligns across 11 bases. There are 15 residues in the CDR3. Trimming took 3 bases from V and 6 from J; bases not matched to a gene: 4. In germline, CDR1 is MNHNS, CDR2 SASEGT. CDR3 sequence reads: CASSEQDRGRQPQHF. CDR3 DNA: TGTGCCAGCAGTGAGCAGGACAGGGGGCGTCAGCCCCAGCATTTT.

This clone was counted once. The genes are TRBV5-1 and TRBJ2-7, with TRBD2 as a possible D gene (6 bases). CDR1 is SGHRS and CDR2 is YFSETQ in the germline V gene. This CDR3 contains 17 residues. The germline V and J ends were trimmed by 0 bases and 3 bases, with 19 bases remaining between them. Written as DNA, the CDR3 is TGCGCCAGCAGCTTGGGGTCCGTTGGAGGGTCCGGCTACGAGCAGTACTTC. This gives the protein CASSLGSVGGSGYEQYF.

The chain has TRBV4-3 and TRBJ2-7; 8 bases map to TRBD1. Looked up from germline, CDR1 is LGHNA and CDR2 is YSLEER. This CDR3 comprises 15 residues. Trimming at V came to 1 base and at J to 3 bases, leaving 5 bases not matched to a gene. The CDR3 reads CASSQGQGAIYEQYF. The CDR3 nucleotides are TGCGCCAGCAGCCAAGGGCAGGGGGCAATCTACGAGCAGTACTTC.

The chain links TRBV5-6 to TRBJ1-1; D is uncertain. The CDR3 runs 13 residues. V gave up 4 bases and J gave up 6 bases, with 13 bases separating them. From germline, CDR1 is SGHDT and CDR2 YYEEEE. The CDR3 region has the DNA TGTGCCAGCAGCCCGCCGGAGCCGTCTGAAGCTTTCTTT. As protein: CASSPPEPSEAFF.

The chain joins TRBV19 to TRBJ2-7, with D perhaps being TRBD1 or TRBD2 (5 bases each). Between the trimmed V and J ends, which lost 5 bases and 5 bases, there was a span of 16 bases. This CDR3 region has 14 residues. Germline values: CDR1 LNHDA, CDR2 SQIVND (reference sequence). The DNA for the CDR3 is TGTGCCAGTAGTTTCGGGGCAGGGTCCGACGAGCAGTACTTC. Amino acids: CASSFGAGSDEQYF.

Notes on this clone: The junction shows a germline mismatch at one end, possibly a read error. The V and J genes are TRBV6-5 and TRBJ1-4, with unresolved D. This CDR3 contains 14 residues. Germline-derived CDR1 and CDR2 are MNHEY and SVGAGI. The CDR3 DNA sequence: TGTGCCAGCAGCCTAACCCACATTACGTTTCGGGGTGTTTTT. This encodes CASSLTHITFRGVF.

The chain couples TRBV9 to TRBJ2-1, with 8 nucleotides matching TRBD2. Germline CDR1 reads SGDLS; CDR2 reads YYNGEE. The CDR3 has 16 residues. The V segment lost 5 bases and the J segment 6 bases; nucleotides outside the gene matches: 13. Written as DNA, the CDR3 is TGTGCCAGCAGGGCTACCGAGCGGGGGAGCGCCAATGAGCAGTTCTTC. Translation: CASRATERGSANEQFF.

For the CDR3, the DNA is TGTGCCAGCAGCCGATACGACAGGGACGAGCAGTACTTC. The encoded protein is CASSRYDRDEQYF. V is TRBV27 and J is TRBJ2-7, with TRBD1 matching over 7 bases. CDR3 size: 13 residues. Trimming cost V 6 bases and J 5 bases; bases outside gene matches: 7. Germline assignment: CDR1 MNHEY and CDR2 SMNVEV (reference sequence).

This rearrangement joins TRBV18 to TRBJ2-7; D unclear. V lost 6 bases to trimming and J lost 5 bases, with 14 bases between them. CDR3 size: 13 residues. Germline lookup yields CDR1 KGHSH and CDR2 LQKENI. The CDR3 reads CASSSPYQDEQYF. CDR3 in DNA: TGTGCCAGCTCGTCTCCTTACCAAGACGAGCAGTACTTC.

The chain employs TRBV5-6 and TRBJ2-2, with no clear D. Germline assignment: CDR1 SGHDT and CDR2 YYEEEE. This CDR3 region has 14 residues. Trimming left V 2 bases short and J 2 bases short, with 7 bases between. This chain's CDR3 is CASSFPDNTGELFF. In DNA form, the CDR3 reads TGTGCCAGCAGCTTTCCGGACAACACCGGGGAGCTGTTTTTT. The variable domain in full, completed from reference TRBV5-6 and TRBJ2-2, reads DAGVTQSPTHLIKTRGQQVTLRCSPKSGHDTVSWYQQALGQGPQFIFQYYEEEERQRGNFPDRFSGHQFPNYSSELNVNALLLGDSALYLCASSFPDNTGELFFGEGSRLTVL.

The CDR3 reads CASSRGQGKIEAFF. The CDR3 DNA is TGCGCCAGCAGCCGCGGACAGGGAAAAATTGAAGCTTTCTTT. V usage is TRBV5-1 and J usage is TRBJ1-1, with 8 bases aligning to TRBD1. V was pared by 4 bases and J by 7 bases, with 9 bases of the junction left unmatched. The germline V gene has CDR1 SGHRS and CDR2 YFSETQ. This CDR3 has 14 amino acids.